This T cell receptor (beta chain) was identified during a study of T cells in women clearing cervical HPV infection. Study in general: Blood came at first lesion visit for cases, post-clearance for controls.

Germline V gene data show CDR1 as GTSNPN and CDR2 as SVGIG (reference sequence). This CDR3 region has 14 residues. The repertoire was sequenced with immunoSEQ multiplex PCR; TCRdb's copy has only in-frame clones and lacks some. The sample is made up of 35,000 to 45,000 clones, and the top ten hold 0.95% to 1.5% of it. Of note for this clone: The CDR3 is cut off 3 residues early in the read; its end comes from the germline J gene.

The sample comprised blood buffy coat. V and J are TRBV30 and TRBJ2-3, with 11 nucleotides matching TRBD1. This TCR came from a woman between 18 and 70 years old with a cervical HPV16 infection that either progressed to CIN3+ or cleared (not recorded which). CDR3 DNA, as far as it was read: TGTGCCTGGAGTGGGGGGACAGGGGGACAGCCG. This codes for CAWSGGTGGQP. The CDR3 as a whole reads CAWSGGTGGQPQYF.